The 23 T cell receptor beta chains below were found in one sample sequenced in a study of early T cells in non-severe SARS-CoV-2 infection. TCRdb ran MiXCR on the 5' RACE reads and lists one entry per CDR3 protein. Among 70,000 to 95,000 distinct CDR3 sequences listed, around 8.7% were seen once. The source material was whole blood. The origin of the receptors is an adult who was a healthcare worker with PCR-confirmed SARS-CoV-2 infection or an uninfected control (not recorded which).

This chain connects TRBV11-3 to TRBJ2-2; D call uncertain. V gave up 1 base and J gave up 5 bases, with 5 bases separating them. CDR1 is SGHNT and CDR2 is YENEEA in the germline V gene. The CDR3 sequence is 13 residues long. CDR3 in amino acids: CASSLAATGELFF. DNA of the CDR3: TGTGCCAGCAGCTTAGCGGCTACCGGGGAGCTGTTTTTT.

This clonotype was seen ten or more times. This chain uses TRBV24-1 with TRBJ2-2, with a tentative D call TRBD1 (6 bases). The CDR3 runs to 13 residues. CDR1 and CDR2 (germline): KGHDR, SFDVKD. Trimming removed 7 bases at V and 6 bases at J, with 11 bases between. The CDR3 DNA follows: TGTGCCACCAGCCCGGGACACGCCGGGGAGCTGTTTTTT. It translates to CATSPGHAGELFF.

This clonotype was observed at least ten times. This chain links TRBV18 with TRBJ2-3, with D unclear. The V gene lost 2 bases and the J gene lost 1 base, with 13 bases spanning the gap. This CDR3 region has 16 residues. CDR1 KGHSH and CDR2 LQKENI come from the germline V gene. Here the CDR3 DNA reads TGTGCCAGCTCACCATCGGCGTATGGGGGCACAGATACGCAGTATTTT. Translated, it gives CASSPSAYGGTDTQYF.

This clonotype was counted between two and nine times. The chain carries TRBV11-2 and TRBJ2-1; the D call may be TRBD1 or TRBD2 (5 bases each). The CDR3 contains 13 residues. The V gene's germline CDR1 is SGHAT and CDR2 FQNNGV. V shed 4 bases and J shed 12 bases, with 16 bases lying between them. The CDR3 nucleotides read TGTGCCAGCAGCTCGTCATGGGGCGAGGGGCAGTTCTTC. Its translation: CASSSSWGEGQFF.

At least ten counts were recorded for this clonotype. The chain recombines TRBV5-5 with TRBJ2-3; no definite D call. CDR3 length equals 15 residues. The V end lost 2 bases, the J end lost 1 base, and 11 bases lay between the germline ends. Germline values: CDR1 SGHKS, CDR2 YYEKEE (reference sequence). For the CDR3, the DNA is TGTGCCAGCAGCTTCCTTCAGCCACGCACAGATACGCAGTATTTT. This translates into CASSFLQPRTDTQYF.

This clonotype was seen many times. V and J are TRBV5-1 and TRBJ2-3; 7 bases map to TRBD1. The CDR3 is 16 amino acids. CDR1 and CDR2 (germline): SGHRS, YFSETQ. After removal of 2 bases from V and 2 bases from J, the junction contained 8 bases not matched to a gene. The CDR3 protein is CASSLYNRGSTDTQYF. The CDR3 nucleotides read TGCGCCAGCAGCTTATATAACAGGGGCTCCACAGATACGCAGTATTTT.

This sequence joins TRBV7-9 and TRBJ2-5, with 15 bases that match TRBD2. The germline V gene has CDR1 SEHNR and CDR2 FQNEAQ (reference sequence). There are 16 residues in the CDR3. V was pared by 2 bases and J by 4 bases, with 2 bases of the junction left unmatched. The CDR3 is CASSLTGLAGGETQYF. In DNA form, the CDR3 reads TGTGCCAGCAGCTTAACGGGACTAGCGGGAGGAGAGACCCAGTACTTC. Based on the CDR3 plus reference TRBV7-9 and TRBJ2-5, the full variable domain is DTGVSQNPRHKITKRGQNVTFRCDPISEHNRLYWYRQTLGQGPEFLTYFQNEAQLEKSRLLSDRFSAERPKGSFSTLEIQRTEQGDSAMYLCASSLTGLAGGETQYFGPGTRLLVL.

This rearrangement joins TRBV28 to TRBJ2-7, with a possible D match to TRBD1 (5 bases). V gave up 5 bases and J gave up 0 bases, with 8 bases separating them. Germline V CDR1 and CDR2: MDHEN, SYDVKM. The CDR3 is 13 residues long. The CDR3 nucleotides read TGTGCCAGCAGTACGACAGACTCCTACGAGCAGTACTTC. Translation gives CASSTTDSYEQYF.

This clonotype was observed a single time. This chain connects TRBV4-1 to TRBJ2-7, with 7 bases matching TRBD1. Germline V gene sequence: CDR1 MGHRA, CDR2 YSYEKL. V shed 5 bases, J shed 2 bases, and the junction held 9 bases outside the gene matches. This CDR3 is 15 amino acids long. Here the CDR3 reads CASSSTPGQTYEQYF. For the CDR3, the DNA is TGCGCCAGCAGCTCCACGCCGGGACAGACCTACGAGCAGTACTTC.

This clonotype was picked up a small number of times. V is TRBV19 and J is TRBJ2-1, with 11 bases that match TRBD2. The V gene's germline CDR1 is LNHDA and CDR2 SQIVND (reference sequence). This CDR3 region has 12 residues. J lost 11 bases, V lost 5 bases, and 2 bases had no gene match. CDR3 nucleotide sequence: TGTGCCAGTAGTCCGACTAGCGGGAAGCAGTTCTTC. This codes for CASSPTSGKQFF. The whole variable domain, remainder taken from reference TRBV19 and TRBJ2-1, is DGGITQSPKYLFRKEGQNVTLSCEQNLNHDAMYWYRQDPGQGLRLIYYSQIVNDFQKGDIAEGYSVSREKKESFPLTVTSAQKNPTAFYLCASSPTSGKQFFGPGTRLTVL.

This clonotype was counted at least ten times. This sequence joins TRBV27 and TRBJ2-2, with unresolved D. CDR1 and CDR2 from the germline V gene are MNHEY and SMNVEV (reference sequence). CDR3 size: 15 residues. Trimming left V 5 bases short and J 2 bases short, with 12 bases between. The CDR3 protein is CASSPRLFNTGELFF. The CDR3 region has the DNA TGTGCCAGCAGTCCTCGGCTTTTTAACACCGGGGAGCTGTTTTTT.

This clonotype turned up a few times. This chain joins TRBV11-3 and TRBJ2-3; D is uncertain. CDR1 SGHNT and CDR2 YENEEA come from the germline V gene. The length of the CDR3 is 13 residues. Trimming took 4 bases from V and 1 from J, leaving 6 bases between them. The CDR3: CASSSRGTDTQYF. In DNA, the CDR3 is TGTGCCAGCAGCTCCCGGGGCACAGATACGCAGTATTTT.

This clonotype was picked up many times. This chain links TRBV28 with TRBJ2-7; 8 bases map to TRBD1. With 10 bases clipped from V and 3 bases from J, the junction kept 8 bases outside the gene matches. CDR3 length: 13 amino acids. Germline CDR1 MDHEN, CDR2 SYDVKM. CDR3 region: CATQRGQDYEQYF. In DNA form, the CDR3 reads TGTGCCACCCAGAGGGGACAGGACTACGAGCAGTACTTC.

The chain links TRBV7-9 to TRBJ2-7; no clear D. Trimming shortened V by 1 base and J by 5 bases, and 9 bases separated the two germline ends. This CDR3 is built from 13 residues. Germline-derived CDR1 and CDR2 are SEHNR and FQNEAQ (reference sequence). CDR3 bases: TGTGCCAGCAGCTTAGGGTTGGGCCACGAGCAGTACTTC. This translates into CASSLGLGHEQYF. Full variable domain (remainder filled in from reference TRBV7-9 and TRBJ2-7): DTGVSQNPRHKITKRGQNVTFRCDPISEHNRLYWYRQTLGQGPEFLTYFQNEAQLEKSRLLSDRFSAERPKGSFSTLEIQRTEQGDSAMYLCASSLGLGHEQYFGPGTRLTVT.

The chain employs TRBV7-3 and TRBJ2-2, with 7 bases matching TRBD1. CDR1 SGHTA and CDR2 FQGTGA come from the germline V gene. The CDR3 loop spans 17 amino acids. V dropped 3 bases and J dropped 1; count of bases not matched to a gene: 8. CDR3 loop: CASSLDPGTVNTGELFF. The CDR3 DNA is TGTGCCAGCAGCTTGGACCCCGGGACAGTGAACACCGGGGAGCTGTTTTTT.

This clonotype was seen at least ten times. The gene calls are TRBV6-4 and TRBJ2-1; D is undetermined. Deletions cut 0 bases from V and 9 bases from J, with 15 bases between. This CDR3 spans 15 amino acids. Per the germline V gene, CDR1 is MRHNA and CDR2 is SNTAGT. The CDR3 loop is CASSDSFLNDAEQFF. CDR3 bases: TGTGCCAGCAGTGACTCCTTCCTAAACGATGCTGAGCAGTTCTTC.

The table lists this clonotype with many counts. V and J are TRBV6-5 and TRBJ2-7, with D perhaps TRBD1 (5 bases). The germline CDR1 and CDR2 sequences are MNHEY and SVGAGI. CDR3 length: 15 residues. Trimming removed 0 bases at V and 1 base at J, with 10 bases between. The CDR3: CASSYSQQVSYEQYF. The CDR3 DNA reads as TGTGCCAGCAGTTACTCACAACAGGTTTCCTACGAGCAGTACTTC.

This clonotype has a count of ten or more. The chain has TRBV18 and TRBJ1-5, with D uncertain. The germline CDR1 and CDR2 sequences are KGHSH and LQKENI. Trimming pared 3 bases from V and 4 bases from J, leaving 7 bases between. The CDR3 has 13 amino acids. The CDR3 here is CASSPQLNQPQHF. As DNA, the CDR3 is TGTGCCAGCTCACCTCAGTTGAATCAGCCCCAGCATTTT. The full variable domain, rest sourced from reference TRBV18 and TRBJ1-5, is NAGVMQNPRHLVRRRGQEARLRCSPMKGHSHVYWYRQLPEEGLKFMVYLQKENIIDESGMPKERFSAEFPKEGPSILRIQQVVRGDSAAYFCASSPQLNQPQHFGDGTRLSIL.

This clonotype was counted at least ten times. The chain employs TRBV29-1 and TRBJ2-4; no clear D. The V end was cut by 7 bases, the J end by 0 bases, with 10 bases between. CDR3 length: 13 amino acids. Germline CDR1 is SQVTM and CDR2 is ANQGSEA. The DNA of the CDR3 is TGCAGCGCCTTAACAGTAGCCAAAAACATTCAGTACTTC. Its translation is CSALTVAKNIQYF.

This clonotype was picked up a small number of times. The rearrangement joins TRBV2 to TRBJ1-5; D is unclear. The CDR3 runs 14 residues. From germline, CDR1 is SNHLY and CDR2 FYNNEI. V was shortened by 7 bases and J by 7 bases, with 17 bases between the two germline ends. The CDR3 DNA sequence: TGTGCCAGCACCCCCAGGCCCATAGAGCAGCCCCAGCATTTT. It is translated as CASTPRPIEQPQHF.

Ten or more counts support this clonotype. The chain couples TRBV7-8 to TRBJ2-3; TRBD2 matches 9 bases. This CDR3 is 15 amino acids long. CDR1 is SGHVS, CDR2 FQNEAQ, per germline. The V gene end was trimmed by 1 base and the J gene end by 6 bases; junction bases not matched to a gene: 5. The CDR3 nucleotides read TGTGCCAGCAGCTTAGTGGCGGGAGGGCCGGATACGCAGTATTTT. Translated, it gives CASSLVAGGPDTQYF.

In DNA form, the CDR3 reads TGTGCCAGCAGTGTTAATGAGCAGTTCTTC. This sequence encodes CASSVNEQFF. This chain uses TRBV2 with TRBJ2-1; D not certain. The ends were cut back, 4 bases at V and 7 bases at J, with 2 bases in the middle. The CDR3 spans 10 residues. CDR1 and CDR2 from the germline V gene are SNHLY and FYNNEI.

This clonotype was counted only a few times. The rearrangement links TRBV5-4 to TRBJ2-5; D is possibly TRBD1 or TRBD2 (5 bases each). CDR1 is SGHNT, CDR2 YYREEE, per germline (reference sequence). The ends were cut back, 3 bases at V and 4 bases at J, with 16 bases in the middle. The CDR3 totals 15 residues. The CDR3 sequence is CASSSQLEGTETQYF. CDR3 sequence (DNA): TGTGCCAGCAGCTCCCAGCTAGAGGGGACAGAGACCCAGTACTTC.